A selection of T cell receptor beta chains follows, all from one sample in a study of CD8 T cells in Susac syndrome. In TCRdb, the immunoSEQ multiplex PCR reads were re-called with MiXCR into one record per CDR3 protein. The profile shows about 57,000 distinct CDR3 sequences, 93% of them singletons. Source material: CD8+ T cells from PBMCs. Source of these receptors: a human donor with multiple sclerosis. Both conserved end residues are part of each CDR3. The D gene is left open where the match is weak. The size field is filled for only some rows; it gives once, few, many or a size class.

j_call: TRBJ1-5
v_call: TRBV20-1
d_call: -
clone_size: -
cdr3_aa: CSAINPGRVTNQPQHF
cdr3_nt: TGCAGTGCAATTAATCCGGGCAGGGTGACCAATCAGCCCCAGCATTTT

j_call: TRBJ1-2
v_call: TRBV12-3/TRBV12-4
d_call: -
clone_size: -
cdr3_aa: CASSLVLVSRANYGYTF
cdr3_nt: TGTGCCAGCAGTTTAGTTTTAGTGAGCAGAGCTAACTATGGCTACACCTTC

j_call: TRBJ2-7
v_call: TRBV28
d_call: TRBD2
clone_size: -
cdr3_aa: CASSFATSGTYEQYF
cdr3_nt: TGTGCCAGCAGTTTTGCGACTAGCGGGACCTACGAGCAGTACTTC

j_call: TRBJ2-1
v_call: TRBV14
d_call: -
clone_size: -
cdr3_aa: CASSQDRSSSYNEQFF
cdr3_nt: TGTGCCAGCAGCCAAGATCGATCCAGCTCCTACAATGAGCAGTTCTTC

j_call: TRBJ1-1
v_call: TRBV5-1
d_call: -
clone_size: -
cdr3_aa: CASSFLPAGGDFSAEAFF
cdr3_nt: TGCGCCAGCAGCTTTCTCCCGGCTGGGGGGGATTTTTCCGCTGAAGCTTTCTTT

j_call: TRBJ1-6
v_call: TRBV5-4
d_call: -
clone_size: -
cdr3_aa: CASSLGGGTLTLHF
cdr3_nt: TGTGCCAGCAGCTTGGGGGGTGGTACGTTAACCCTCCACTTT

j_call: TRBJ2-2
v_call: TRBV9
d_call: -
clone_size: -
cdr3_aa: CASSVFPNTGELFF
cdr3_nt: TGTGCCAGCAGCGTATTTCCGAACACCGGGGAGCTGTTTTTT

j_call: TRBJ2-7
v_call: TRBV27
d_call: -
clone_size: -
cdr3_aa: CASSLIPGSYEQYF
cdr3_nt: TGTGCCAGCAGTTTAATTCCGGGCTCCTACGAGCAGTACTTC

j_call: TRBJ2-1
v_call: TRBV4-1
d_call: TRBD2
clone_size: -
cdr3_aa: CASSQGTSGWGNEQFF
cdr3_nt: TGCGCCAGCAGCCAAGGGACTAGCGGGTGGGGGAATGAGCAGTTCTTC

j_call: TRBJ2-7
v_call: TRBV9
d_call: -
clone_size: -
cdr3_aa: CASSATLRGTPWVEQYF
cdr3_nt: TGTGCCAGCAGCGCGACCCTTCGAGGGACACCCTGGGTCGAGCAGTACTTC

j_call: TRBJ2-7
v_call: TRBV9
d_call: TRBD2
clone_size: -
cdr3_aa: CASSVGTSGAHEQYF
cdr3_nt: TGTGCCAGCAGCGTCGGGACTAGCGGGGCTCACGAGCAGTACTTC

j_call: TRBJ2-5
v_call: TRBV4-1
d_call: TRBD2
clone_size: -
cdr3_aa: CASSQASGKQETQYF
cdr3_nt: TGCGCCAGCAGCCAGGCTAGCGGGAAACAAGAGACCCAGTACTTC

j_call: TRBJ2-5
v_call: TRBV5-6
d_call: -
clone_size: once
cdr3_aa: CASSFEVETQYF
cdr3_nt: TGTGCCAGCAGCTTTGAGGTGGAGACCCAGTACTTC

j_call: TRBJ2-1
v_call: TRBV13
d_call: -
clone_size: -
cdr3_aa: CASSLVPVLENEQFF
cdr3_nt: TGTGCCAGCAGCTTAGTTCCGGTACTCGAGAATGAGCAGTTCTTC

j_call: TRBJ1-1
v_call: TRBV14
d_call: -
clone_size: -
cdr3_aa: CASSQGGALNTEAFF
cdr3_nt: TGTGCCAGCAGCCAAGGAGGGGCACTGAACACTGAAGCTTTCTTT

j_call: TRBJ1-1
v_call: TRBV7-6
d_call: -
clone_size: -
cdr3_aa: CASSLHGGTEAFF
cdr3_nt: TGTGCCAGCAGCTTACATGGGGGCACTGAAGCTTTCTTT

j_call: TRBJ1-4
v_call: TRBV5-6
d_call: -
clone_size: -
cdr3_aa: CASSYLSGATESEKLFF
cdr3_nt: TGTGCCAGCAGCTACCTTTCTGGAGCAACCGAATCTGAAAAACTGTTTTTT

j_call: TRBJ1-1
v_call: TRBV9
d_call: -
clone_size: -
cdr3_aa: CASSVSGFAEAFF
cdr3_nt: TGTGCCAGCAGCGTATCAGGGTTCGCTGAAGCTTTCTTT

j_call: TRBJ1-2
v_call: TRBV3-1
d_call: -
clone_size: -
cdr3_aa: CASSLGQHYYGYTF
cdr3_nt: TGTGCCAGCAGCCTAGGACAGCATTACTATGGCTACACCTTC

j_call: TRBJ2-7
v_call: TRBV7-9
d_call: -
clone_size: -
cdr3_aa: CASSLHDRSSYEQYF
cdr3_nt: TGTGCCAGCAGCTTACACGACAGAAGCTCCTACGAGCAGTACTTC

j_call: TRBJ1-2
v_call: TRBV6-2/TRBV6-3
d_call: -
clone_size: -
cdr3_aa: CASSYGGFGGYTF
cdr3_nt: TGTGCCAGCAGTTACGGGGGCTTCGGTGGCTACACCTTC

j_call: TRBJ2-7
v_call: TRBV5-1
d_call: -
clone_size: -
cdr3_aa: CASSWTVRGEQYF
cdr3_nt: TGCGCCAGCAGCTGGACAGTCCGGGGAGAGCAGTACTTC

j_call: TRBJ2-6
v_call: TRBV28
d_call: -
clone_size: -
cdr3_aa: CASSLGAGANVLTF
cdr3_nt: TGTGCCAGCAGTCTAGGAGCTGGGGCCAACGTCCTGACTTTC

j_call: TRBJ1-1
v_call: TRBV4-1
d_call: -
clone_size: -
cdr3_aa: CASSQDWRNTEAFF
cdr3_nt: TGCGCCAGCAGCCAAGATTGGAGGAACACTGAAGCTTTCTTT

j_call: TRBJ2-7
v_call: TRBV4-2
d_call: -
clone_size: -
cdr3_aa: CASSQGQFEQYF
cdr3_nt: TGTGCCAGCAGCCAAGGGCAGTTCGAGCAGTACTTC

j_call: TRBJ1-6
v_call: TRBV7-2
d_call: -
clone_size: -
cdr3_aa: CASSLRGTFSYNSPLHF
cdr3_nt: TGTGCCAGCAGCTTAAGAGGGACGTTTAGCTATAATTCACCCCTCCACTTT

j_call: TRBJ1-1
v_call: TRBV30
d_call: -
clone_size: -
cdr3_aa: CAWTLGYETEAFF
cdr3_nt: TGTGCCTGGACTTTAGGGTATGAGACTGAAGCTTTCTTT

j_call: TRBJ2-1
v_call: TRBV9
d_call: -
clone_size: -
cdr3_aa: CASSTRRDNEQFF
cdr3_nt: TGTGCCAGCAGCACGCGACGAGATAATGAGCAGTTCTTC

j_call: TRBJ2-1
v_call: TRBV6-2/TRBV6-3
d_call: -
clone_size: -
cdr3_aa: CASSSGLYNEQFF
cdr3_nt: TGTGCCAGCAGTTCGGGCCTTTACAATGAGCAGTTCTTC

j_call: TRBJ1-4
v_call: TRBV7-9
d_call: -
clone_size: once
cdr3_aa: CASSPPDGAEKLFF
cdr3_nt: TGTGCCAGCAGCCCCCCGGACGGGGCCGAAAAACTGTTTTTT

j_call: TRBJ2-7
v_call: TRBV5-1
d_call: TRBD1
clone_size: -
cdr3_aa: CASSITRTGPNSYEQYF
cdr3_nt: TGCGCCAGCAGCATAACGAGGACAGGACCGAACTCCTACGAGCAGTACTTC

j_call: TRBJ1-1
v_call: TRBV7-9
d_call: -
clone_size: -
cdr3_aa: CASAMGEITNTEAFF
cdr3_nt: TGTGCCAGCGCCATGGGGGAGATAACAAACACTGAAGCTTTCTTT

j_call: TRBJ1-2
v_call: TRBV3-1
d_call: -
clone_size: -
cdr3_aa: CASSATQGLDYGYTF
cdr3_nt: TGTGCCAGCAGCGCTACACAGGGTTTGGACTATGGCTACACCTTC

j_call: TRBJ1-2
v_call: TRBV7-9
d_call: -
clone_size: -
cdr3_aa: CASIPPPVPGTIQNYGYTF
cdr3_nt: TGTGCCAGCATCCCCCCGCCCGTGCCAGGGACCATCCAGAACTATGGCTACACCTTC

j_call: TRBJ1-1
v_call: TRBV12-3/TRBV12-4
d_call: -
clone_size: -
cdr3_aa: CASSLPEQGSEAFF
cdr3_nt: TGTGCCAGCAGTTTGCCCGAACAGGGTTCTGAAGCTTTCTTT

j_call: TRBJ2-7
v_call: TRBV5-1
d_call: -
clone_size: once
cdr3_aa: CASSLLGGSNEQYF
cdr3_nt: TGCGCCAGCAGCTTGTTGGGAGGTTCGAACGAGCAGTACTTC